The 29 T cell receptor beta chains presented below share a single source sample, sequenced in a study of PD-1 blockade in classical Hodgkin lymphoma. Only in-frame clones appear in the TCRdb table, and some are missing; sequencing was by immunoSEQ multiplex PCR. Counted here are about 52,000 clones, approximately 89% occurring once; the ten biggest clones make up around 7.1%. As to time point: cycle 4 day 1 (C4D1), after 5 to 7 weeks of nivolumab. All patients relapsed after autologous stem cell transplantation, and brentuximab vedotin exposure varied. Material: peripheral blood mononuclear cells (PBMCs), obtained before the fourth cycle of nivolumab. The receptors stem from a human donor with classical Hodgkin lymphoma.

The chain is built from TRBV21-1 and TRBJ1-1. TRBV21-1 is an annotated pseudogene. There are 14 residues in the CDR3. The CDR3 reads CASSGLGYKLEAFF. The CDR3 coding sequence is TGTGCCAGCAGCGGCCTTGGATATAAACTTGAAGCTTTCTTT.

This rearrangement joins TRBV29-1 to TRBJ2-2; 13 bases map to TRBD2. The V gene's germline CDR1 is SQVTM and CDR2 ANQGSEA. The CDR3 spans 13 residues. CDR3 nucleotide sequence: TGCGGGACTAGCGGGACCTCGGCCGGGGAGCTGTTTTTT. Protein: CGTSGTSAGELFF.

The CDR3 is CASSPGTSGFREQFF. CDR3 in DNA: TGTGCCAGCAGTCCAGGGACTAGCGGGTTTCGGGAGCAGTTCTTC. V and J are TRBV5-6 and TRBJ2-1; 12 bases agree with TRBD2. V shed 5 bases and J 10 bases; nucleotides not matched to a gene: 10. Germline CDR1 and CDR2: SGHDT and YYEEEE. The CDR3 has 15 residues.

The rearrangement uses TRBV27 and TRBJ1-6, with unresolved D. V was cut by 8 bases and J by 6 bases, with 20 bases left in between. Germline loops: CDR1 MNHEY, CDR2 SMNVEV (reference sequence). The CDR3 runs 16 residues. The CDR3 spells CASAAQRQTFNSPLHF. CDR3 nucleotides: TGTGCCAGCGCGGCTCAACGGCAGACTTTTAATTCACCCCTCCACTTT.

V and J are TRBV6-5 and TRBJ2-7; no clear D. The V gene's germline CDR1 is MNHEY and CDR2 SVGAGI. The V end lost 3 bases, the J end lost 2 bases, and 17 bases lay between the germline ends. The CDR3 runs 16 residues. The CDR3 DNA reads as TGTGCCAGCAGTTATAAACAGCCCGGAGTGGCCTACGAGCAGTACTTC. Translating gives CASSYKQPGVAYEQYF.

The chain combines TRBV27 with TRBJ2-1, with D possibly being TRBD2 (6 bases). Trimming stripped 2 bases from V and 4 bases from J, with 12 bases between. The CDR3 loop spans 15 amino acids. Germline assignment: CDR1 MNHEY and CDR2 SMNVEV (reference sequence). The CDR3 loop is CASSLGGHPYNEQFF. The CDR3 coding sequence is TGTGCCAGCAGTTTAGGAGGGCACCCTTACAATGAGCAGTTCTTC.

The chain recombines TRBV2 with TRBJ1-1; maybe TRBD1 (6 bases). This CDR3 contains 14 residues. Trimming cost V 10 bases and J 0 bases, with 15 bases left between them. CDR1 and CDR2 (germline): SNHLY, FYNNEI. CDR3 DNA sequence: TGTGCCAAGGACAGCCTTATGATGAACACTGAAGCTTTCTTT. Its translation is CAKDSLMMNTEAFF.

V usage is TRBV2 and J usage is TRBJ2-3; 7 nucleotides align to TRBD2. CDR1 SNHLY and CDR2 FYNNEI come from the germline V gene. The CDR3 length is 15 residues. After removal of 1 base from V and 3 bases from J, the junction contained 4 bases not matched to a gene. The CDR3 sequence: CASSEGAGRTDTQYF. The CDR3 DNA reads TGTGCCAGCAGTGAAGGAGCGGGAAGGACAGATACGCAGTATTTT.

The gene calls are TRBV7-3 and TRBJ2-2, with 14 bases lining up with TRBD2. Per germline, CDR1 SGHTA and CDR2 FQGTGA. With 5 bases clipped from V and 4 bases from J, the junction kept 3 bases outside the gene matches. This CDR3 region has 16 residues. CDR3 in DNA: TGTGCCAGCAGCCGCGGACTAGCGGGAGGCACCGGGGAGCTGTTTTTT. It specifies CASSRGLAGGTGELFF.

The chain is built from TRBV7-2 and TRBJ2-3, with D possibly TRBD1 on 5 matching bases. Germline V gives CDR1 SGHTA, CDR2 FQGNSA. This CDR3 spans 13 amino acids. V gave up 6 bases and J gave up 6 bases, with 13 bases separating them. The chain's CDR3 is CASSLGVGDTQYF. The CDR3, as DNA: TGTGCCAGCAGTCTAGGGGTAGGGGATACGCAGTATTTT.

The V call is TRBV2, the J call TRBJ1-1, with D possibly matching TRBD1 (5 bases). V was shortened by 3 bases and J by 6 bases, with 5 bases between the two germline ends. Germline V gene data show CDR1 as SNHLY and CDR2 as FYNNEI. The CDR3 totals 11 residues. The CDR3 region has the DNA TGTGCCAGCAGTGAGACAGCTGAAGCTTTCTTT. This encodes CASSETAEAFF.

This chain joins TRBV11-2 and TRBJ1-2; 7 bases agree with TRBD1. The CDR3 sequence is 14 residues long. After removal of 3 bases from V and 7 bases from J, the junction contained 8 bases not matched to a gene. The V gene's germline CDR1 is SGHAT and CDR2 FQNNGV. The CDR3 nucleotides read TGTGCCAGCAGCTTGGTCAGGGGGTGGTTTGGCTACACCTTC. The encoded protein is CASSLVRGWFGYTF.

V gene TRBV6-4 combines with J gene TRBJ2-2; 7 bases map to TRBD1. The CDR3 extends over 14 amino acids. The ends lost 6 bases at V and 5 bases at J; junction bases unmatched: 6. The V gene's germline CDR1 is MRHNA and CDR2 SNTAGT. CDR3 in DNA: TGTGCCAGCAGCCAGGGACAGAGGACCGGGGAGCTGTTTTTT. This sequence encodes CASSQGQRTGELFF.

As concerns this clone: The sample has other DNA sequences that encode this CDR3 too. This chain connects TRBV15 to TRBJ2-5, with D perhaps TRBD2 (6 bases). CDR1 LNHNV and CDR2 YYDKDF come from the germline V gene (reference sequence). The CDR3 sequence is 14 residues long. Trimming removed 1 base from V and 2 bases from J, with 8 bases in between. CDR3 sequence reads: CATSRVGGQETQYF. The CDR3 nucleotides read TGTGCCACCAGCAGAGTTGGAGGGCAAGAGACCCAGTACTTC.

This chain connects TRBV4-2 to TRBJ2-7; D possibly corresponds to TRBD2 (6 bases). This CDR3 contains 16 residues. Germline V lookup: CDR1 LGHNA, CDR2 YNFKEQ. V lost 1 base and J lost 6, with 19 bases in between. CDR3 DNA: TGTGCCAGCAGCCAAGGGGACGGGACTCGTCCCCTCGAGCAGTACTTC. Its protein is CASSQGDGTRPLEQYF.

The genes are TRBV11-1 and TRBJ2-5, with D perhaps assigned TRBD1 or TRBD2 (5 bases each). CDR3 size: 15 residues. Germline V gene lookup returns CDR1 SGHAT and CDR2 FQDESV (reference sequence). V lost 9 bases and J lost 2, with 19 bases in between. CDR3 region: CASCRGSGGQETQYF. CDR3 bases: TGTGCCAGTTGCCGGGGCTCAGGAGGACAAGAGACCCAGTACTTC.

The rearrangement joins TRBV9 to TRBJ2-3, with 7 bases matching TRBD1. With V trimmed by 2 bases and J by 5 bases, 11 bases remained unmatched. The germline V gene has CDR1 SGDLS and CDR2 YYNGEE. This CDR3 has 16 amino acids. Here the CDR3 reads CASSVWQGEKVDTQYF. In DNA, the CDR3 is TGTGCCAGCAGCGTGTGGCAGGGGGAAAAAGTAGATACGCAGTATTTT.

This clone was counted a few times. The CDR3 is CASSSVLDTQYF. CDR3 nucleotides: TGTGCCAGCAGCTCGGTACTAGATACGCAGTATTTT. The rearrangement joins TRBV13 to TRBJ2-3; D is ambiguous. The germline gives CDR1 PRHDT, CDR2 FYEKMQ (reference sequence). The germline V and J ends were trimmed by 4 bases and 5 bases, with 7 bases remaining between them. The CDR3 consists of 12 residues.

The chain combines TRBV4-2 with TRBJ2-3, with D hard to call. V was cut by 3 bases and J by 5 bases, with 9 bases left in between. Per germline, CDR1 LGHNA and CDR2 YNFKEQ. This CDR3 has 13 residues. This CDR3 is CASSHNGEDTQYF. The CDR3 bases are TGTGCCAGCAGCCACAACGGTGAAGATACGCAGTATTTT.

This rearrangement joins TRBV2 to TRBJ1-1, with 9 bases identical to TRBD1. Germline CDR1 SNHLY, CDR2 FYNNEI. J was trimmed by 3 bases and V by 5 bases; bases with no gene match: 1. This CDR3 has 13 amino acids. The CDR3: CASSTGGYTEAFF. In DNA form, the CDR3 reads TGTGCCAGCAGTACAGGGGGCTACACTGAAGCTTTCTTT.

The V and J genes are TRBV7-3 and TRBJ1-3; the D is unclear. Germline values: CDR1 SGHTA, CDR2 FQGTGA. This CDR3 contains 12 residues. Trimming cost V 5 bases and J 0 bases, with 2 bases left between them. This chain's CDR3 is CASSGSGNTIYF. Written as DNA, the CDR3 is TGTGCCAGCAGCGGCTCTGGAAACACCATATATTTT.

The V gene is TRBV7-3, the J gene TRBJ2-3; 11 positions agree with TRBD2. J gave up 6 bases and V 4 bases, and 6 bases lay outside the gene matches. Germline CDR1 reads SGHTA; CDR2 reads FQGTGA. The CDR3 spans 15 residues. CDR3 residues: CASSSLAGGTDTQYF. DNA of the CDR3: TGTGCCAGCAGCTCCCTAGCGGGAGGAACGGATACGCAGTATTTT.

The chain links TRBV4-2 to TRBJ2-1; D is unresolved. Trimming removed 2 bases from V and 6 bases from J, with 11 bases in between. The CDR3 totals 14 residues. Germline V lookup: CDR1 LGHNA, CDR2 YNFKEQ. The CDR3 is CASSQSARINEQFF. Here the CDR3 DNA reads TGTGCCAGCAGCCAAAGCGCTAGGATCAATGAGCAGTTCTTC.

This clone came up once. The chain links TRBV28 to TRBJ2-7, with TRBD2 matching over 7 bases. CDR3 length equals 12 residues. The V and J ends lost 5 bases and 12 bases, in that order; junction bases with no gene match: 10. Germline V gives CDR1 MDHEN, CDR2 SYDVKM. In nucleotides, the CDR3 is TGTGCCAGCAGTCGTAGAGCGGGATATTCGTACTTC. Its protein product is CASSRRAGYSYF.

This sequence joins TRBV27 and TRBJ2-3; 8 bases match TRBD2. This CDR3 has 17 residues. Germline V gene data show CDR1 as MNHEY and CDR2 as SMNVEV (reference sequence). V trimming: 7 bases; J trimming: 2 bases; junction bases outside the gene matches: 14. This chain's CDR3 is CASTTRGGAGITDTQYF. CDR3 coding DNA: TGTGCCAGCACTACCCGGGGGGGAGCGGGAATCACAGATACGCAGTATTTT.

This clone has just one count. The chain couples TRBV9 to TRBJ2-1, with 7 nucleotides matching TRBD1. The CDR3 runs 16 residues. Per germline, CDR1 SGDLS and CDR2 YYNGEE. With 4 bases clipped from V and 4 bases from J, the junction kept 11 bases outside the gene matches. CDR3 coding DNA: TGTGCCAGCAGCTCGACAGGGCGAGATTCTTACAATGAGCAGTTCTTC. This codes for CASSSTGRDSYNEQFF.

The gene calls are TRBV7-9 and TRBJ2-1; D might be TRBD2 (5 bases). Germline V gives CDR1 SEHNR, CDR2 FQNEAQ (reference sequence). Trimming removed 3 bases from V and 5 bases from J, with 11 bases in between. The CDR3 extends over 14 amino acids. The CDR3 DNA reads as TGTGCCAGCAGCTTTGTGAGGGCCAACAATGAGCAGTTCTTC. Residues: CASSFVRANNEQFF.

This rearrangement joins TRBV27 to TRBJ2-7, with 10 bases fitting TRBD1. The CDR3 is 15 amino acids. The germline V gene encodes CDR1 MNHEY and CDR2 SMNVEV (reference sequence). V gave up 5 bases and J gave up 3 bases; unmatched junction bases: 7. CDR3 DNA: TGTGCCAGCAGTCCCCGGGACAGGGGTCTCTACGAGCAGTACTTC. Its translation: CASSPRDRGLYEQYF.

In DNA, the CDR3 is TGTGCCAGCAGTGAGCAGAACTACGAGCAGTACTTC. This encodes CASSEQNYEQYF. This chain connects TRBV2 to TRBJ2-7; D gene ambiguous. V lost 3 bases to trimming and J lost 3 bases, with 6 bases between them. This CDR3 spans 12 amino acids. Germline V lookup: CDR1 SNHLY, CDR2 FYNNEI.